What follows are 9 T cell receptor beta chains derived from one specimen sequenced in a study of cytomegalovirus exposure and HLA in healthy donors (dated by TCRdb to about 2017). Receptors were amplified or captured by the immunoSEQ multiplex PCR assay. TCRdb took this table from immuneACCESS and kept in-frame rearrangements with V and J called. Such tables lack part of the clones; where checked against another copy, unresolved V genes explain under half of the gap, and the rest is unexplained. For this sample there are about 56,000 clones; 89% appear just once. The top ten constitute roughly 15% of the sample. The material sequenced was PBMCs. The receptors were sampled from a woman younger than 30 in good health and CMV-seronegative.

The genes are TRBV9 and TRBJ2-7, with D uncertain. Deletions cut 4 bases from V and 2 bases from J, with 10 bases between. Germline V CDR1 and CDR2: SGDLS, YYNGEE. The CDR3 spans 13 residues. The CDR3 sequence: CASSPPEAYEQYF. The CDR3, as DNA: TGTGCCAGCAGCCCCCCCGAGGCCTACGAGCAGTACTTC.

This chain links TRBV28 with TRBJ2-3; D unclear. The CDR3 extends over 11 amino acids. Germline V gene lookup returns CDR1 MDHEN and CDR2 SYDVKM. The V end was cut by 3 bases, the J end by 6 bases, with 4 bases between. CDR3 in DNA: TGTGCCAGCAGTTTTCTGGATACGCAGTATTTT. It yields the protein CASSFLDTQYF.

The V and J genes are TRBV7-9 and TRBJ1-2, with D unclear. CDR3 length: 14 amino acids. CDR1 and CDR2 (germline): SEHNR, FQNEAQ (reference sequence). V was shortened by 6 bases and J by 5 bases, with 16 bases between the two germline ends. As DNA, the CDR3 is TGTGCCAGCAGTCGTGCCTGGTCCCGGTATGGCTACACCTTC. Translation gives CASSRAWSRYGYTF.

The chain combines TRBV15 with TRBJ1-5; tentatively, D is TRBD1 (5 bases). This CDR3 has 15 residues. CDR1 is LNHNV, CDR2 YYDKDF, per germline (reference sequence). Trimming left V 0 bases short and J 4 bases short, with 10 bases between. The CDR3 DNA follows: TGTGCCACCAGCAGAGATAAGGGGCAAAATCAGCCCCAGCATTTT. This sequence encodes CATSRDKGQNQPQHF.

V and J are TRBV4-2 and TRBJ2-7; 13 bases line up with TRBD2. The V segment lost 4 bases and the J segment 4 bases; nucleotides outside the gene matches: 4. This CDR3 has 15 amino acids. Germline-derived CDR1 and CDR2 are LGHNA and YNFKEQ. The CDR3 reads CASSPGLAGEYEQYF. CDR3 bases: TGTGCCAGCAGCCCTGGACTAGCGGGAGAATACGAGCAGTACTTC.

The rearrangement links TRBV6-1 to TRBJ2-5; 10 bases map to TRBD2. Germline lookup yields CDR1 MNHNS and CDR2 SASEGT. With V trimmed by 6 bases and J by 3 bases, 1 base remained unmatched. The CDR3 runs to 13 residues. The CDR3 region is CASRLAGKETQYF. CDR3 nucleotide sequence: TGTGCCAGCAGACTAGCGGGGAAAGAGACCCAGTACTTC.

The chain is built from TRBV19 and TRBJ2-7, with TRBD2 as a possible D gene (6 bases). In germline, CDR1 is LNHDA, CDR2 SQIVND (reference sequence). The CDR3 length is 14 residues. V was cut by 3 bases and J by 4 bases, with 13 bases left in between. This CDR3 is CASSIGTRSYEQYF. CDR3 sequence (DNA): TGTGCCAGTAGTATCGGGACTCGGAGTTACGAGCAGTACTTC.

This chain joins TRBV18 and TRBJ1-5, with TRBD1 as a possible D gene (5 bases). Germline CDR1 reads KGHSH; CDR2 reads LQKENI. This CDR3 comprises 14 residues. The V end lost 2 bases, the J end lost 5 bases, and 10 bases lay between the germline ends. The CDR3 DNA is TGTGCCAGCTCACCAGACAGCTTTGATCAGCCCCAGCATTTT. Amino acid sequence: CASSPDSFDQPQHF.

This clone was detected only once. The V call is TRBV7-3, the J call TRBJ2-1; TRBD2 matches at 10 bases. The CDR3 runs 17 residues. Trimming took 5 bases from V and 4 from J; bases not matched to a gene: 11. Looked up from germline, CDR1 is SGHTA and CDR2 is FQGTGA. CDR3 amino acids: CASSASSGTSDYNEQFF. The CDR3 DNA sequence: TGTGCCAGCAGCGCTTCGTCCGGGACTAGCGATTACAATGAGCAGTTCTTC.